These T cell receptor beta chains were read from a single sample in a study of CD8 T cells in Susac syndrome. TCRdb processed the immunoSEQ multiplex PCR reads anew with MiXCR; each CDR3 protein has one entry. Altogether fewer than 35,000 distinct CDR3 sequences are present, roughly 94% being singletons, with the ten largest covering about 0.27%. Sequencing was carried out using CD8+ T cells from PBMCs. The receptors were gathered from a human donor in good health. Each CDR3 is given with its conserved first and last residue. D genes are given only for firm matches. Some rows mark clone size as missing; the rest say once, few, many or name a class of expanded clone.

d_call j_call v_call clone_size cdr3_nt cdr3_aa
- TRBJ1-3 TRBV20-1 - TGCAGTGCTAGAGACCCCCGACGCTCTGGAAACACCATATATTTT CSARDPRRSGNTIYF
TRBD1 TRBJ2-1 TRBV9 once TGTGCCAGCAGCGCTCGACAGGGGGCGGGCAATGAGCAGTTCTTC CASSARQGAGNEQFF
- TRBJ1-6 TRBV5-4 - TGTGCCAGCAGCTTGGGACTGACCACCTTGGAATCACCCCTCCACTTT CASSLGLTTLESPLHF
TRBD1 TRBJ2-6 TRBV6-1 - TGTGCCAGCAGTCCAAGACGACAGGGCCCTGGGGCCAACGTCCTGACTTTC CASSPRRQGPGANVLTF
- TRBJ1-5 TRBV15 - TGTGCCACCAGCAGAGATCAGGACAGCTATCAGCCCCAGCATTTT CATSRDQDSYQPQHF
- TRBJ2-5 TRBV5-6 - TGTGCCAGCATCGCAGCCAGGCGGGGGCCACTTGATGCCCAGTACTTC CASIAARRGPLDAQYF
- TRBJ1-1 TRBV27 - TGTGCCAGCAGTTTGTTTGGGGGTGGGGTAACTGAAGCTTTCTTT CASSLFGGGVTEAFF
- TRBJ1-1 TRBV7-9 - TGTGCCGGCAGCTTAGAACAGACCCTTGAAGCTTTCTTT CAGSLEQTLEAFF
TRBD1 TRBJ1-1 TRBV4-1 - TGCGCCAGCAGCCACCGGACAGGGAACACTGAAGCTTTCTTT CASSHRTGNTEAFF
- TRBJ1-1 TRBV2 - TGTGCCAGCAACGGTCTGGGGGACACTGAAGCTTTCTTT CASNGLGDTEAFF
TRBD1 TRBJ1-2 TRBV3-1 - TGTGCCAGCAGCCTAGGGACAGGGGAGGGTGGCTACACCTTC CASSLGTGEGGYTF
TRBD2 TRBJ2-1 TRBV5-4 - TGTGCCAGCAGCTTGGGTAGCGGGCCCGGTCTTAACAATGAGCAGTTCTTC CASSLGSGPGLNNEQFF
- TRBJ1-2 TRBV27 - TGTGCCAGCAGCCCTCGGATAACTCCCTTAAACTATGGCTACACCTTC CASSPRITPLNYGYTF
- TRBJ1-1 TRBV3-1 - TGTGCCAGCAGGCGAGGTAGGGGACAGAACACTGAAGCTTTCTTT CASRRGRGQNTEAFF
- TRBJ1-4 TRBV5-1 once TGCGCCAGCAGCCTGGAAGTACCGGGGGGAAGGGAAAAACTGTTTTTT CASSLEVPGGREKLFF
- TRBJ2-7 TRBV5-1 - TGCGCCAGCAGCTTACGGAGCTCCTACGAGCAGTACTTC CASSLRSSYEQYF
TRBD2 TRBJ2-1 TRBV20-1 - TGCAGTGCTCGGACTAGCGAGGGGGTCAGTGAGCAGTTCTTC CSARTSEGVSEQFF
- TRBJ2-7 TRBV4-1 - TGCGCCAGCAGCCAAGGCTCGCTAACCGAGCAGTACTTC CASSQGSLTEQYF
- TRBJ1-1 TRBV3-1 - TGTGCCAGCAGCCATCAACCGTCCGGAGAAGCTTTCTTT CASSHQPSGEAFF
- TRBJ2-3 TRBV10-3 once TGTGCCATCAGTGAGAGAGGGGTCACGCAGTATTTT CAISERGVTQYF
- TRBJ2-2 TRBV19 - TGTGCCAGTAGTATAGGCAGAAACACCGGGGAGCTGTTTTTT CASSIGRNTGELFF
- TRBJ2-1 TRBV24-1 - TGTGCCACCAGTGACTCGGGACGGCGCCATGAGCAGTTCTTC CATSDSGRRHEQFF
- TRBJ1-1 TRBV7-9 - TGTGCCAGCAGCTTAGAGGTAGGGGGGAACACTGAAGCTTTCTTT CASSLEVGGNTEAFF